The rows below give T cell receptor beta chains drawn from one sample of a study of blood T cells in healthy people across ages. TCRdb redid the calling of the 5' RACE reads with MiXCR, one entry per CDR3 protein. This repertoire shows 1.5 million to 2 million distinct CDR3 sequences, 28% found once; its top ten account for 7.7%. The sequenced sample consisted of blood. The receptors originated from a woman aged 30 to 39 in good health. The CDR3 runs from the conserved cysteine through the conserved F or W. D genes are given only for firm matches. Expanded clones are given a class, and other clones once, few, many or no size at all.

d_call,v_call,clone_size,j_call,cdr3_nt,cdr3_aa
NA,TRBV20-1,few,TRBJ2-4,TGCAGTGCTAGAGAGCAGGGGACAAACGTTCAGTACTTC,CSAREQGTNVQYF
NA,TRBV7-8,NA,TRBJ1-2,TGTGCCAGCAGCTTATCCCGAGAAGCGCTTAATGGCTACACCTTC,CASSLSREALNGYTF
NA,TRBV10-3,many,TRBJ2-7,TGTGCCATCAGTTTAACAGGGAACCGCGAGCAGTACTTC,CAISLTGNREQYF
NA,TRBV28,NA,TRBJ2-3,TGTGCCAGCAGGGTCTGGAGGGGCACTGATACGCAGTATTTT,CASRVWRGTDTQYF
NA,TRBV7-9,NA,TRBJ2-7,TGTGCCAGCAGCGGGGGGTCTAGGAGCGACGAGCAGTACTTC,CASSGGSRSDEQYF
TRBD1,TRBV20-1,few,TRBJ2-5,TGCAGTGCTCTGGGACAGGGGGATTCGGGGACCCAGTACTTC,CSALGQGDSGTQYF
TRBD1,TRBV10-2,many,TRBJ2-7,TGCGCCAGCAGTCATTCCGGGACAGGGGGTGGCGAGCAGTACTTC,CASSHSGTGGGEQYF
NA,TRBV7-2,NA,TRBJ1-5,TGTGCCAGCAGCTTAGCGCGGTCGGGCAATCAGCCCCAGCATTTT,CASSLARSGNQPQHF
NA,TRBV28,NA,TRBJ2-2,TGTGCCAGCAGTTTCTCCCGGGGTCACGGGGAGCTGTTTTTT,CASSFSRGHGELFF
TRBD1,TRBV5-1,few,TRBJ1-1,TGCGCCAGCAGATCTGATTCAGGGGGTGAGGCTTTCTTT,CASRSDSGGEAFF
NA,TRBV5-1,few,TRBJ2-7,TGCGCCAGCAGCTTGGATGCGACGTCCTACGAGCAGTACTTC,CASSLDATSYEQYF
NA,TRBV5-1,few,TRBJ2-1,TGCGCCAGCAGCTCATTGAGGGTCGGGAGCCATGTTTTGAATGAGCAGTTCTTC,CASSSLRVGSHVLNEQFF
NA,TRBV20-1,many,TRBJ2-5,TGCAGTGCACTCGGGACCGGGCAATTGGGAGAGACCCAGTACTTC,CSALGTGQLGETQYF
TRBD2,TRBV20-1,few,TRBJ2-1,TGCAGTGCTAGTTCGTTCGGTAGCGGGGGGAGCTCCTACAATGAGCAGTTCTTC,CSASSFGSGGSSYNEQFF
NA,TRBV19,many,TRBJ2-5,TGTGCCAGTACCGACGCCGGGACCCAGTACTTC,CASTDAGTQYF
TRBD1,TRBV15,NA,TRBJ2-7,TGTGCCACCAGCAGCCTGCCCCAGTGGGACAGCTACTACGAGCAGTACTTC,CATSSLPQWDSYYEQYF
NA,TRBV29-1,many,TRBJ2-1,TGCAGCGTTGGGTCTAGGACGGCAGACAATGAGCAGTTCTTC,CSVGSRTADNEQFF
TRBD1,TRBV25-1,few,TRBJ1-2,TGTGCCAGCAGACCCTCGGACAGGGTCGGTGGCTACACCTTC,CASRPSDRVGGYTF
TRBD2,TRBV12-3/TRBV12-4,NA,TRBJ2-1,TGTGCCAGCAGTTTCGCTAGCGGGAGAGCCAGGATTAATGAGCAGTTCTTC,CASSFASGRARINEQFF
TRBD1,TRBV7-2,many,TRBJ2-1,TGTGCCAGCAGCATCGACAGGGCTGGGAATGAGCAGTTCTTC,CASSIDRAGNEQFF
TRBD2,TRBV7-3,few,TRBJ2-2,TGTGCCAGCAGCCGCAGCGGGGGACTTTATACCGGGGAGCTGTTTTTT,CASSRSGGLYTGELFF
NA,TRBV15,few,TRBJ2-1,TGTGCCACCAGCAGAGCCGACAGCTACAATGAGCAGTTCTTC,CATSRADSYNEQFF
TRBD2,TRBV25-1,NA,TRBJ2-7,TGTGCCAGCAGTGAGTCAAGCGGGGGTAGGTACGAGCAGTACTTC,CASSESSGGRYEQYF
NA,TRBV9,NA,TRBJ1-6,TGTGCCAGCAGCCCAACAGGGCTGCGCTCACCCCTCCACTTT,CASSPTGLRSPLHF